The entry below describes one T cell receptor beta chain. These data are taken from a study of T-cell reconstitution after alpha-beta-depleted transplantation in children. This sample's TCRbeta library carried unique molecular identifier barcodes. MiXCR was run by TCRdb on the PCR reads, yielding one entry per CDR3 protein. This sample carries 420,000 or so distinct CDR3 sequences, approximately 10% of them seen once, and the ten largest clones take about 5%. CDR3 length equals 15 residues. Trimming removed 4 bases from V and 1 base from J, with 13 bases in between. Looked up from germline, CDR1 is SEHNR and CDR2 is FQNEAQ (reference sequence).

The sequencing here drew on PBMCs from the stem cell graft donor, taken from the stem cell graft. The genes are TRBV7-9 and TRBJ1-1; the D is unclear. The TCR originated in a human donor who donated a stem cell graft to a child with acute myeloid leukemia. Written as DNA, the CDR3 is TGTGCCAGCAGCTCCAAGGGTGGGGAGAACACTGAAGCTTTCTTT. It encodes CASSSKGGENTEAFF.